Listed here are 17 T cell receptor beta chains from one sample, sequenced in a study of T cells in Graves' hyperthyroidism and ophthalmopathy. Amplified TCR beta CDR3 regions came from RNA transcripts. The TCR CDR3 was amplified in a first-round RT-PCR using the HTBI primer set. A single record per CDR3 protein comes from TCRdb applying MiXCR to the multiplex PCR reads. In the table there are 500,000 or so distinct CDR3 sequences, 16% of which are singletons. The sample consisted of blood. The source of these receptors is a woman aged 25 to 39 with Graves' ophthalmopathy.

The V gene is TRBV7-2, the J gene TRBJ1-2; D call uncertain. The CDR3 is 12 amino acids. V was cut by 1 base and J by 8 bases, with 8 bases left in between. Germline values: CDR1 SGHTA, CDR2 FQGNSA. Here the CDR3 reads CASSLVGRGYTF. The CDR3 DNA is TGTGCCAGCAGCTTAGTAGGTCGAGGCTACACCTTC.

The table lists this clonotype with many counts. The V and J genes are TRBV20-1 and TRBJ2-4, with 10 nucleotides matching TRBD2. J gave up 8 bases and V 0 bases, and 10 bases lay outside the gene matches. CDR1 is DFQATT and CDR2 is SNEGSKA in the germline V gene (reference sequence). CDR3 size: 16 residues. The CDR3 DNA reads TGCAGTGCTAGAGATCAAGCGGGAGGGCCTAGGGACATTCAGTACTTC. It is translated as CSARDQAGGPRDIQYF.

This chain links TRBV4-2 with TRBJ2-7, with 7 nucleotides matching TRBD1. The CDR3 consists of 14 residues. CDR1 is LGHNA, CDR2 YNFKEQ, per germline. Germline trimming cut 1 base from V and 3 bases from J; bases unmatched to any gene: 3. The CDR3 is CASSQGRGNYEQYF. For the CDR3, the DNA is TGTGCCAGCAGCCAAGGCAGGGGGAACTACGAGCAGTACTTC.

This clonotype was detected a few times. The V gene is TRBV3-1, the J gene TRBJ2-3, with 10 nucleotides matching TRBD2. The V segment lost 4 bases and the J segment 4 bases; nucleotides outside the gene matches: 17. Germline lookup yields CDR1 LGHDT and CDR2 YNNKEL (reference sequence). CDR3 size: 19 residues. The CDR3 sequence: CASSPSTSGPTAGSDTQYF. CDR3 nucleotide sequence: TGTGCCAGCAGCCCATCGACTAGCGGGCCTACTGCAGGATCAGATACGCAGTATTTT.

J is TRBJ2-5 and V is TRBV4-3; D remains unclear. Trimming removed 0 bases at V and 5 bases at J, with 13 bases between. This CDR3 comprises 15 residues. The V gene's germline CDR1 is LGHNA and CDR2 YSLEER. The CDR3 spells CASSQDRAQRETQYF. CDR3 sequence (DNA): TGCGCCAGCAGCCAAGATCGGGCGCAAAGGGAGACCCAGTACTTC.

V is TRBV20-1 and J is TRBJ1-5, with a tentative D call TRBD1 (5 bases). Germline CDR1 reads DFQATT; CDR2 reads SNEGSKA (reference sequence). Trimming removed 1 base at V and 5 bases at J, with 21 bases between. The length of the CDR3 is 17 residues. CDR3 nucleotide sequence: TGCAGTGCTAGAGGATTTCTGGATGGGCAGGGCGATCAGCCCCAGCATTTT. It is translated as CSARGFLDGQGDQPQHF.

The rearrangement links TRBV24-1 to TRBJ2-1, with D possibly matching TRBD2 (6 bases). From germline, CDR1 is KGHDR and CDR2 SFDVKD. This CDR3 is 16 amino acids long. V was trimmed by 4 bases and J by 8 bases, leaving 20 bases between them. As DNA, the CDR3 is TGTGCCACCAGTGACCCGGGGCTAGCGCGGGCCGATGAGCAGTTCTTC. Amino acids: CATSDPGLARADEQFF.

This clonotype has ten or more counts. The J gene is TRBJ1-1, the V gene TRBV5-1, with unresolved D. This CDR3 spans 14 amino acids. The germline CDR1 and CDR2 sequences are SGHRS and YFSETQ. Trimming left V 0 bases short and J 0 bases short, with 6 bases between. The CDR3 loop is CASSLVSMNTEAFF. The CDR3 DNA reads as TGCGCCAGCAGCTTGGTCAGCATGAACACTGAAGCTTTCTTT.

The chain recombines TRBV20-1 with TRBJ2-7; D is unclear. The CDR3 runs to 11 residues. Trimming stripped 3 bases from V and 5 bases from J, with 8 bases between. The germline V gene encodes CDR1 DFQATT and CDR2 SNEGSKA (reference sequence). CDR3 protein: CSASALDEQYF. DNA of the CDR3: TGCAGTGCTAGTGCCCTAGACGAGCAGTACTTC.

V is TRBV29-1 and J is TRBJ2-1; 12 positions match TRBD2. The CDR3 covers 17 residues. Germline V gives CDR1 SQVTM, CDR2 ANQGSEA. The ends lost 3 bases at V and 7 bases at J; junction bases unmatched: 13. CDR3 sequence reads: CSVDTLSSGRVLNEQFF. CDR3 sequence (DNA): TGCAGCGTTGATACCCTATCTAGCGGGAGGGTTTTGAATGAGCAGTTCTTC.

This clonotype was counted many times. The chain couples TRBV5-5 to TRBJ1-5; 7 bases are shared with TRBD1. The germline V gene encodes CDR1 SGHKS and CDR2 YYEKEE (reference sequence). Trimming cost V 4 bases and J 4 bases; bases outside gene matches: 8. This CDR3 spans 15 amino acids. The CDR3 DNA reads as TGTGCCAGCAGCGAAGGGGGCAGGACTAATCAGCCCCAGCATTTT. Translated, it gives CASSEGGRTNQPQHF.

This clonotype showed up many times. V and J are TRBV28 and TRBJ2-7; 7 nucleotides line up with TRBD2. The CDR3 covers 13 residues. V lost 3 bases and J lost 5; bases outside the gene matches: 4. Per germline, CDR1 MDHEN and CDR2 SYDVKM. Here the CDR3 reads CASSFVAGDEQYF. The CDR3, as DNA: TGTGCCAGCAGTTTTGTGGCGGGAGACGAGCAGTACTTC.

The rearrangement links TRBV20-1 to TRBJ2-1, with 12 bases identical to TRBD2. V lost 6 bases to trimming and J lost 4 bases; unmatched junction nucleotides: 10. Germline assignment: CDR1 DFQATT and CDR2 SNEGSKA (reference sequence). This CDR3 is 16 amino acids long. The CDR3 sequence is CSARTSGTILYNEQFF. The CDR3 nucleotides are TGCAGTGCGCGGACTAGCGGGACCATCCTTTACAATGAGCAGTTCTTC.

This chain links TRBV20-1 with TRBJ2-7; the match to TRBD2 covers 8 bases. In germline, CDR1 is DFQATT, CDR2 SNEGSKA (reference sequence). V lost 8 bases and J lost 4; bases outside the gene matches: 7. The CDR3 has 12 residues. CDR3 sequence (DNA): TGCAGTCCGGAGCGGGAGAAGTACGAGCAGTACTTC. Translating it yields CSPEREKYEQYF.

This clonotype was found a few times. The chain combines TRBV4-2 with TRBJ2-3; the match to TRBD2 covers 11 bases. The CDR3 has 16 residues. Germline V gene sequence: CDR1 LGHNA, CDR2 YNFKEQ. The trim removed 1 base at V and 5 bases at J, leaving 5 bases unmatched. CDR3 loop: CASSQGLAGWGDTQYF. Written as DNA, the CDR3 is TGTGCCAGCAGCCAAGGACTAGCGGGATGGGGAGATACGCAGTATTTT.

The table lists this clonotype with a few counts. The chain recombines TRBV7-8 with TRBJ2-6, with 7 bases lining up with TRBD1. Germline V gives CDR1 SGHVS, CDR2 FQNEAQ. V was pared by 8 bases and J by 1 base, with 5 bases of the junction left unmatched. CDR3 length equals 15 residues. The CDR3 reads CASDTGASGANVLTF. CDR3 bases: TGTGCCAGCGATACAGGGGCTTCTGGGGCCAACGTCCTGACTTTC. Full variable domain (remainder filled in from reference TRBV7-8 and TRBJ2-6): GAGVSQSPRYKVAKRGQDVALRCDPISGHVSLFWYQQALGQGPEFLTYFQNEAQLDKSGLPSDRFFAERPEGSVSTLKIQRTQQEDSAVYLCASDTGASGANVLTFGAGSRLTVL.

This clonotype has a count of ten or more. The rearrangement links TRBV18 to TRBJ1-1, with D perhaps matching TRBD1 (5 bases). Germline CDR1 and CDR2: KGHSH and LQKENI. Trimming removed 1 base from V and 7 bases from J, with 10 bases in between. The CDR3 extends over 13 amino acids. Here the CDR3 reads CASSPLGGGEAFF. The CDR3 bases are TGTGCCAGCTCACCACTTGGGGGAGGTGAAGCTTTCTTT.